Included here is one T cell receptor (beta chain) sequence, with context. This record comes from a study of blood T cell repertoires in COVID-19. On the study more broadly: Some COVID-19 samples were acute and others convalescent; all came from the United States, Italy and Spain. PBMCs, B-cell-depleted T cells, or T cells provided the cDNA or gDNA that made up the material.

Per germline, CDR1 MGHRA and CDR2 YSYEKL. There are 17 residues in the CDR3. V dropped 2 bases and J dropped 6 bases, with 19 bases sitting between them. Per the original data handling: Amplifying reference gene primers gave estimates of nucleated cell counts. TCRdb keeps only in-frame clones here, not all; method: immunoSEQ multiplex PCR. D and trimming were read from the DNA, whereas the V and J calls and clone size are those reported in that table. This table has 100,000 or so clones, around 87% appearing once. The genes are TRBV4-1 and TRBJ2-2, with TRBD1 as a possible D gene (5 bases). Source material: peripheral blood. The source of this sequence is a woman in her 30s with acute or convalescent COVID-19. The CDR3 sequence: CASSQTRAGQLAGELFF. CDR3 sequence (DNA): TGCGCCAGCAGCCAAACAAGGGCAGGGCAGTTAGCCGGGGAGCTGTTTTTT.